The TCR beta chain under discussion was sequenced for a study of response to subunit inactivated influenza vaccine (dated by TCRdb to about 2018). Describing the broader study: Deep quantitative profiling of the T cell receptor repertoire was used in the study to follow responses to a trivalent subunit inactivated influenza vaccine.

This clonotype has a handful of counts. What this receptor recognizes is not known. One base away there is no much larger clone; base qualities are not given. CDR1 and CDR2, looked up from the germline V gene, are SGDLS and YYNGEE. The V and J ends are trimmed by 1 base and 1 base, leaving 13 bases between them. The CDR3 measures 16 amino acids from cysteine to phenylalanine. The read is trimmed to its CDR3 DNA, 48 bases read in frame from base 1. Paper-wide results and their limitations: The authors proposed that each seasonal influenza vaccination may bring in only a limited number of new T cells.

The library was prepared using RT-PCR. The instrument given in TCRdb is Illumina HiSeq 2500. TCRdb reran the public reads through fastp at Q25 and MiXCR, keeping productive beta chains. All rows with the same CDR3 protein become a single entry with the most common DNA and genes. In this sample the table shows approximately 500,000 distinct CDR3 sequences, about 14% of which occur a single time. The ten largest clones add up to 8.5% to 14% of the sample. The V and J segments used are TRBV9 and TRBJ2-3; the D region possibly corresponds to TRBD1 (6 bases align). The specimen was PBMCs from blood, collected about 13 days after vaccination. The source is a man between 45 and 60 years old who received an inactivated influenza vaccine. Donor details come from another sample of the same person, matched by shared clones. This receptor has the CDR3 CASSVSARQGTDTQYF. Here is the DNA: TGTGCCAGCAGCGTATCAGCCCGACAGGGCACAGATACGCAGTATTTT.